The rows below give T cell receptor beta chains drawn from one sample of a study of brain T cells in children with intractable seizures. Sequencing used immunoSEQ multiplex PCR; TCRdb keeps in-frame clones, though not all of them. Altogether 110,000 or so clones are present, around 94% being singletons, with the ten largest covering about 3.8%. Sequences were derived from peripheral blood, sampled at surgery. The receptors derive from a boy in the first two years of life with hemimegalencephaly and intractable seizures. Both conserved end residues are part of each CDR3. A D gene is named only where the DNA matches it firmly. For some rows the clone size is stated as once, few or many, or as a class when expanded; others skip it.

J gene,V gene,D gene,clone size,CDR3 DNA,CDR3 protein
TRBJ1-5,TRBV28,NA,NA,TGTGCCAGCGAAGGGGTAAACCCCAATCAGCCCCAGCATTTT,CASEGVNPNQPQHF
TRBJ2-3,TRBV28,TRBD2,NA,TGTGCCAGCAGTAACGGGCCCGGGTGGACTAGAATCACAGATACGCAGTATTTT,CASSNGPGWTRITDTQYF
TRBJ2-1,TRBV27,TRBD2,NA,TGTGCCAGCAGTTTATCGACTAGTGGTCTAGCGGGAGTACATGAGCAGTTCTTC,CASSLSTSGLAGVHEQFF
TRBJ2-1,TRBV5-1,NA,few,TGCGCCAGCAGCTTGGAACTACCCGGGTACAATGAGCAGTTCTTC,CASSLELPGYNEQFF
TRBJ2-1,TRBV29-1,TRBD2,NA,TGCAGCGTTGAAGTCGGGACTAGCGGGAGTATGATGGGCTACAATGAGCAGTTCTTC,CSVEVGTSGSMMGYNEQFF
TRBJ2-1,TRBV5-1,TRBD2,NA,TGCGCCAGCAGCTTGGGGACTAGCGGGAGTGGTTCCTACAATGAGCAGTTCTTC,CASSLGTSGSGSYNEQFF
TRBJ2-3,TRBV7-3,TRBD2,NA,TGTGCCAGCAGCTTACTGGGACTAGCTTTTACAGATACGCAGTATTTT,CASSLLGLAFTDTQYF
TRBJ1-5,TRBV6-2/TRBV6-3,NA,NA,TGTGCCAGCAGTTACGATCCTCAGCTACAGCCCCAGCATTTT,CASSYDPQLQPQHF
TRBJ1-3,TRBV28,NA,NA,TGTGCCAGCAGTTTCCCGGGTTTGGGTGGAAACACCATATATTTT,CASSFPGLGGNTIYF
TRBJ2-7,TRBV20-1,TRBD1,NA,TGCAGTGCCCCAGGGGGACCCAGGTTC,CSAPGGPRF
TRBJ1-2,TRBV7-8,TRBD1,NA,TGTGCCAGCAGCCGAGGCACAGGGGGGGGCTATGGCTACACCTTC,CASSRGTGGGYGYTF
TRBJ1-2,TRBV6-2/TRBV6-3,NA,NA,TGTGCCAGCAGTACACTAAGTGGCCTAGGGGTCTATGGCTACACCTTC,CASSTLSGLGVYGYTF
TRBJ2-7,TRBV14,NA,NA,TGTGCCAGCAGCCTCACAGGTACCCTCTCCTACGAGCAGTACTTC,CASSLTGTLSYEQYF
TRBJ1-5,TRBV7-9,TRBD1,few,TGTGCCAGCAGCGGGACAGGGTTAGGAAATCAGCCCCAGCATTTT,CASSGTGLGNQPQHF
TRBJ2-7,TRBV19,NA,NA,TGTGCCAGTAGTATAGGGCCCCACGAGCAGTACTTC,CASSIGPHEQYF
TRBJ2-7,TRBV7-9,TRBD2,NA,TGTGCCAGCAGCGCGAGCGGGAGGGGCTCCGAGCAGTACTTC,CASSASGRGSEQYF
TRBJ2-7,TRBV2,TRBD2,NA,TGTGCCAGCAGCCTGACTAGCGGGAGCGCCTACGAGCAGTACTTC,CASSLTSGSAYEQYF
TRBJ2-2,TRBV2,NA,NA,TGTGCCAGCAGGGACGGATCTGCCTTTCTCAACACCGGGGAGCTGTTTTTT,CASRDGSAFLNTGELFF
TRBJ1-1,TRBV7-6,NA,NA,TGTGCCAGCAGGCCCGGCACCTCGGGGACTGAAGCTTTCTTT,CASRPGTSGTEAFF
TRBJ2-1,TRBV27,NA,NA,TGTGCCACCAACCGGGGTGGTGAGCAGTTCTTC,CATNRGGEQFF
TRBJ1-5,TRBV9,TRBD1,NA,TGTGCCAGCAGCCAGGGGGGGGGTGGTCAGCCCCAGCATTTT,CASSQGGGGQPQHF
TRBJ2-7,TRBV12-3/TRBV12-4,TRBD1,NA,TGTGCCAGCAGTTTTGACAGGGGCGAGCAGTACTTC,CASSFDRGEQYF